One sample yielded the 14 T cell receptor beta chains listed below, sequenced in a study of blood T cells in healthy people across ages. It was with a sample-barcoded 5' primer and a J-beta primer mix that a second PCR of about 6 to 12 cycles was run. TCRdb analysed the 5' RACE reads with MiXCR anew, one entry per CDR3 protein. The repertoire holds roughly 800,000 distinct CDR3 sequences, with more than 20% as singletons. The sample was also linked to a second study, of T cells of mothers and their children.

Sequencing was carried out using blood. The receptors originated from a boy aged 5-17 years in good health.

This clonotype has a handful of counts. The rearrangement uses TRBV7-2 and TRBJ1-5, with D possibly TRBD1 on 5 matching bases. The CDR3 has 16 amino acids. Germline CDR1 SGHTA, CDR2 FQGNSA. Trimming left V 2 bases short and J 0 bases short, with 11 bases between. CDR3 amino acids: CASSLFPGTSNQPQHF. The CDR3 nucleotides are TGTGCCAGCAGCTTATTTCCAGGGACTAGCAATCAGCCCCAGCATTTT.

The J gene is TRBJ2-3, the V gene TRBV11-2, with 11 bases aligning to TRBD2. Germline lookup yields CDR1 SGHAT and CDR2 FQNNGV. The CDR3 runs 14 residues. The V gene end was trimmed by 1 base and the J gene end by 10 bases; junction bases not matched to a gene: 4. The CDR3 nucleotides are TGTGCCAGCAGCTTAGGACTAGCGGGATACTCGCAGTATTTT. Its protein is CASSLGLAGYSQYF.

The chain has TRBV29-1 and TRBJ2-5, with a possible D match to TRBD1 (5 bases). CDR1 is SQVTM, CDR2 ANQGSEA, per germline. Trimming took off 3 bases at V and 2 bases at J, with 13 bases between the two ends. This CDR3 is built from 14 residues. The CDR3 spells CSVDLGQGQETQYF. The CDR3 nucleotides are TGCAGCGTTGATTTAGGGCAGGGTCAAGAGACCCAGTACTTC.

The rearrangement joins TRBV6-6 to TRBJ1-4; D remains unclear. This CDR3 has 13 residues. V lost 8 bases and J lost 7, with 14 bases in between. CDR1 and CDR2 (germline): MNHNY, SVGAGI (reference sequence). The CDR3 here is CASRYSLGEKLFF. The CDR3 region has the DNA TGTGCCAGCCGGTATAGCTTAGGTGAAAAACTGTTTTTT.

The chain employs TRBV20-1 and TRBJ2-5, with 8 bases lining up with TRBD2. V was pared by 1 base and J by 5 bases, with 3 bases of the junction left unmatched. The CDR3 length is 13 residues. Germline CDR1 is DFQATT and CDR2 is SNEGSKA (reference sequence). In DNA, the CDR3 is TGCAGTGCTAGAGTGCCTAGCGGGGAGACCCAGTACTTC. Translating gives CSARVPSGETQYF.

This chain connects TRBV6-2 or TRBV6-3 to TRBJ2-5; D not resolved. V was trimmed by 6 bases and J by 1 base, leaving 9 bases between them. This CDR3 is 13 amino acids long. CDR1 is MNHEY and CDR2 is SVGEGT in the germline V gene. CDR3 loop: CASRDHSQETQYF. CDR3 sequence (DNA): TGTGCCAGCAGAGACCACAGCCAAGAGACCCAGTACTTC.

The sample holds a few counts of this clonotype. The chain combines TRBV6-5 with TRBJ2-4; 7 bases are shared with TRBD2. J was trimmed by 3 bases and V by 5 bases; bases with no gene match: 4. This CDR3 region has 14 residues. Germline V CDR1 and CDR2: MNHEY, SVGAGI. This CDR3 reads CASSTRDYKNIQYF. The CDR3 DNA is TGTGCCAGCAGTACCCGGGACTACAAAAACATTCAGTACTTC.

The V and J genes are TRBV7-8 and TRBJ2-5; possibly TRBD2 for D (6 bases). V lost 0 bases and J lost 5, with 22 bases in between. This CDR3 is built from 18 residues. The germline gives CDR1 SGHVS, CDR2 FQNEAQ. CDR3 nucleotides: TGTGCCAGCAGCTTAGCCATATACCGAATCGGCGGAGGGGAGACCCAGTACTTC. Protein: CASSLAIYRIGGGETQYF.

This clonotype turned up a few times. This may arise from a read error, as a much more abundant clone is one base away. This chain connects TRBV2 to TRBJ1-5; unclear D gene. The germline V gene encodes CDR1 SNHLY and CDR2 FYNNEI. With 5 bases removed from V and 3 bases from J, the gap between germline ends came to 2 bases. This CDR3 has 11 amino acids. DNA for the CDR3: TGTGCCAGCAGTATCAATCAGCCCCAGCATTTT. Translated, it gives CASSINQPQHF. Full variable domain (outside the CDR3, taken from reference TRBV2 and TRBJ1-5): EPEVTQTPSHQVTQMGQEVILRCVPISNHLYFYWYRQILGQKVEFLVSFYNNEISEKSEIFDDQFSVERPDGSNFTLKIRSTKLEDSAMYFCASSINQPQHFGDGTRLSIL.

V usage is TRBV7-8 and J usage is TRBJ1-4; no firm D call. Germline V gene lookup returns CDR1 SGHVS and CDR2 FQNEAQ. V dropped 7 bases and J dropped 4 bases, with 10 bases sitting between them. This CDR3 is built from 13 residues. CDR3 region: CASIANGNEKLFF. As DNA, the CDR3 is TGTGCCAGCATCGCGAATGGTAATGAAAAACTGTTTTTT.

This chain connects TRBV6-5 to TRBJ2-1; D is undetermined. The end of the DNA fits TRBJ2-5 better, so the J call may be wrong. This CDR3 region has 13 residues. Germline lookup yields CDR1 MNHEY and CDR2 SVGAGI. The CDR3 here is CASSYGLLETQYF. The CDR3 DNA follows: TGTGCCAGCAGTTACGGCCTTCTAGAGACCCAGTACTTC.

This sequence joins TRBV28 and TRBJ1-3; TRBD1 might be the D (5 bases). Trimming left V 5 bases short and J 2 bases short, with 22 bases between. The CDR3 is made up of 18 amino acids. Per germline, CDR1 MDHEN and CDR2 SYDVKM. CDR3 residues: CASSPSSGGSWTGNTIYF. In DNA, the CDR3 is TGTGCCAGCAGTCCCTCATCTGGGGGGAGTTGGACTGGAAACACCATATATTTT. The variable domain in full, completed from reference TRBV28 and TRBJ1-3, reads DVKVTQSSRYLVKRTGEKVFLECVQDMDHENMFWYRQDPGLGLRLIYFSYDVKMKEKGDIPEGYSVSREKKERFSLILESASTNQTSMYLCASSPSSGGSWTGNTIYFGEGSWLTVV.

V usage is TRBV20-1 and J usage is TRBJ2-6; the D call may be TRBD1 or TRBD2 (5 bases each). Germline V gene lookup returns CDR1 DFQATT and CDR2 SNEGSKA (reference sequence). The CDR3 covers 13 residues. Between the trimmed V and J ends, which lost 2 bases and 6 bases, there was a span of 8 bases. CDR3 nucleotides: TGCAGTGCTAGATACGGGACGGCCAACGTCCTGACTTTC. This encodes CSARYGTANVLTF.

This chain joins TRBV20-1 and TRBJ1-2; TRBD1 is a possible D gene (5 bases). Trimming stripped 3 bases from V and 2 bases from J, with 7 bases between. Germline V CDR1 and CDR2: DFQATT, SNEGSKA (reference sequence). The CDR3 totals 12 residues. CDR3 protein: CSASSGNYGYTF. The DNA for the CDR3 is TGCAGTGCTAGCTCAGGGAACTATGGCTACACCTTC.